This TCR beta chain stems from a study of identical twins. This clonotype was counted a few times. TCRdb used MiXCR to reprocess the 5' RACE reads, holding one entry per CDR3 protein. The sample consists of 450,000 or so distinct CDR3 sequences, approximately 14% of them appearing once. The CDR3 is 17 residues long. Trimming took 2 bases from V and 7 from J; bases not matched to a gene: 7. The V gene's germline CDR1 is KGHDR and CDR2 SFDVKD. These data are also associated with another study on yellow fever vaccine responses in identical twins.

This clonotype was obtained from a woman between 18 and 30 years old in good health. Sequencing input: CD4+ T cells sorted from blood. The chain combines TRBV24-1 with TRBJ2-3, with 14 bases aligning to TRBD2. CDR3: CATSDSRLAGGLNTQYF. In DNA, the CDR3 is TGTGCCACCAGTGATTCAAGACTAGCGGGAGGGCTTAATACGCAGTATTTT.